These 13 T cell receptor beta chains share one sample of origin, sequenced in a study of blood T cell repertoires in COVID-19. TCRdb keeps only in-frame clones here, not all; method: immunoSEQ multiplex PCR. The table records fewer than 45,000 clones, about nine tenths of them present only once. Sample: peripheral blood. The receptors stem from a human donor in a cohort sampled during active COVID-19.

This clone showed up just once. The rearrangement joins TRBV6-5 to TRBJ1-6; TRBD1 aligns across 10 bases. CDR1 and CDR2 from the germline V gene are MNHEY and SVGAGI. After removal of 6 bases from V and 10 bases from J, the junction contained 3 bases not matched to a gene. The CDR3 length is 13 residues. CDR3 protein: CASRGTGESPLHF. The DNA of the CDR3 is TGTGCCAGCAGGGGGACAGGGGAATCACCCCTCCACTTT.

In DNA, the CDR3 is TGTGCCAGTAGACCCCTGGCGGGGGGATCCCCCTACAATGAGCAGTTCTTC. This codes for CASRPLAGGSPYNEQFF. J is TRBJ2-1 and V is TRBV19, with 8 nucleotides matching TRBD2. The CDR3 contains 17 residues. J gave up 2 bases and V 6 bases, and 12 bases lay outside the gene matches. Germline V gene sequence: CDR1 LNHDA, CDR2 SQIVND (reference sequence).

The rearrangement links TRBV9 to TRBJ2-7; weak D call: TRBD1 (5 bases). Trimming cost V 4 bases and J 3 bases, with 8 bases left between them. Germline lookup yields CDR1 SGDLS and CDR2 YYNGEE. The CDR3 has 12 amino acids. As DNA, the CDR3 is TGTGCCAGCAGCCATGACAGCTACGAGCAGTACTTC. This translates into CASSHDSYEQYF.

This chain joins TRBV19 and TRBJ2-6; 8 bases are shared with TRBD1. This CDR3 is 18 amino acids long. The V gene end was trimmed by 0 bases and the J gene end by 0 bases; junction bases not matched to a gene: 4. Germline V gene sequence: CDR1 LNHDA, CDR2 SQIVND (reference sequence). This CDR3 reads CASSIDGTGVSGANVLTF. In nucleotides, the CDR3 is TGTGCCAGTAGTATAGATGGGACAGGAGTCTCTGGGGCCAACGTCCTGACTTTC.

This chain connects TRBV30 to TRBJ1-1, with D hard to call. V was cut by 0 bases and J by 8 bases, with 7 bases left in between. The V gene's germline CDR1 is GTSNPN and CDR2 SVGIG (reference sequence). CDR3 length: 11 residues. The CDR3 nucleotides are TGTGCCTGGAGTGTGGGCAGCGAAGCTTTCTTT. Translating it yields CAWSVGSEAFF.

The chain recombines TRBV5-1 with TRBJ2-1; possible D gene TRBD2, 6 bases. This CDR3 is built from 15 residues. The V and J ends lost 4 bases and 5 bases respectively, with 16 bases between them. Germline CDR1 and CDR2: SGHRS and YFSETQ. The CDR3: CASSTGTSGDNEQFF. The CDR3 region has the DNA TGCGCCAGCAGCACGGGGACTTCGGGCGACAATGAGCAGTTCTTC.

The V gene is TRBV27, the J gene TRBJ1-1, with D perhaps matching TRBD1 (6 bases). Deletions cut 6 bases from V and 4 bases from J, with 18 bases between. Germline V gene sequence: CDR1 MNHEY, CDR2 SMNVEV (reference sequence). This CDR3 comprises 15 residues. The CDR3: CASRPVQGWATEAFF. In DNA, the CDR3 is TGTGCCAGCAGGCCCGTACAGGGATGGGCCACTGAAGCTTTCTTT.

The V call is TRBV10-3, the J call TRBJ1-3; no firm D call. V lost 3 bases to trimming and J lost 4 bases, with 7 bases between them. This CDR3 is built from 13 residues. Germline assignment: CDR1 ENHRY and CDR2 SYGVKD. The CDR3 is CAISDREGNTIYF. The CDR3, as DNA: TGTGCCATCAGTGACCGCGAGGGAAACACCATATATTTT.

This clone was detected a few times. V gene TRBV20-1 combines with J gene TRBJ2-1, with D possibly being TRBD1 (7 bases). Germline lookup yields CDR1 DFQATT and CDR2 SNEGSKA (reference sequence). V was trimmed by 3 bases and J by 5 bases, leaving 20 bases between them. This CDR3 comprises 16 residues. CDR3 sequence reads: CSASLRRGLTHNEQFF. Here the CDR3 DNA reads TGCAGTGCTAGTTTACGGAGGGGGCTAACACACAATGAGCAGTTCTTC.

The chain carries TRBV7-2 and TRBJ2-3; D gene unclear. The CDR3 is 15 residues long. The V and J ends lost 1 base and 1 base respectively, with 9 bases between them. Germline lookup yields CDR1 SGHTA and CDR2 FQGNSA. CDR3 loop: CASSLGQPRTDTQYF. CDR3 nucleotides: TGTGCCAGCAGCTTAGGGCAACCCCGCACAGATACGCAGTATTTT.

The V gene is TRBV7-8, the J gene TRBJ1-5; 9 bases map to TRBD1. Germline V lookup: CDR1 SGHVS, CDR2 FQNEAQ. This CDR3 has 14 residues. V was pared by 5 bases and J by 4 bases, with 3 bases of the junction left unmatched. The CDR3 sequence: CASSPGQGNQPQHF. Here the CDR3 DNA reads TGTGCCAGCAGCCCTGGACAGGGGAATCAGCCCCAGCATTTT.

This chain connects TRBV6-5 to TRBJ2-1; TRBD1 might be the D (6 bases). The CDR3 totals 14 residues. Germline values: CDR1 MNHEY, CDR2 SVGAGI. Trimming shortened V by 9 bases and J by 7 bases, and 19 bases separated the two germline ends. The CDR3 coding sequence is TGTGCCAGTACCGAACCCACAGGGCTGAATGAGCAGTTCTTC. It specifies CASTEPTGLNEQFF.

The CDR3 DNA reads TGTGCCAGCAGTTCACAGGGTGGGGGCTACACCTTC. It yields the protein CASSSQGGGYTF. The chain combines TRBV12-3 or TRBV12-4 with TRBJ1-2; a weak D match, TRBD1 (6 bases). V lost 4 bases to trimming and J lost 8 bases, with 11 bases between them. CDR3 length equals 12 residues.